This T cell receptor beta chain is from a study of T cell responses to AZD1222 COVID-19 vaccine. Concerning this clone itself: Its target is not known.

TCRdb keeps only in-frame clones here, not all; method: immunoSEQ multiplex PCR. The sample holds fewer than 150,000 clones, roughly 93% seen once. Both about-4-week and about-12-week second-dose recipients were combined. Study results and limitations: At baseline, seropositivity was found in only 5 to 7 AZD1222 recipients.

The clonotype originates from an adult who received the AZD1222 COVID-19 vaccine. The sequencing used peripheral blood, collected 28 days after the second AZD1222 dose.

The CDR3 bases are TGTGCCAGCAGCTTAGAGGGAGGTGTGTCCACAGATACGCAGTATTTT. This sequence encodes CASSLEGGVSTDTQYF. The chain links TRBV7-2 to TRBJ2-3; the D gene is possibly TRBD2 (6 bases). CDR1 and CDR2 from the germline V gene are SGHTA and FQGNSA. Trimming removed 1 base from V and 2 bases from J, with 13 bases in between. The CDR3 length is 16 residues.